These 14 T cell receptor beta chains were all obtained from the same sample, sequenced in a study of blood T cells in healthy people across ages. PCR was performed a second time for about 6 to 11 cycles using a sample-barcoded 5' primer and a J-beta primer mix. A single record per CDR3 protein comes from TCRdb applying MiXCR to the 5' RACE reads. Of roughly 1.9 million distinct CDR3 sequences listed, roughly two fifths are singletons. Sequencing was done on a sample of blood. The receptors were gathered from a human donor in good health.

This clonotype was seen just once. The gene calls are TRBV14 and TRBJ1-1, with TRBD1 matching 7 bases. V lost 4 bases, J lost 5 bases, and 10 bases stayed unmatched. The CDR3 sequence is 15 residues long. Germline V CDR1 and CDR2: SGHDN, FVKESK. CDR3 nucleotide sequence: TGTGCCAGCAGCCCACAGGGGCGCGGAAAAACTGAAGCTTTCTTT. As protein: CASSPQGRGKTEAFF.

The rearrangement uses TRBV5-1 and TRBJ2-4; D could derive from TRBD1 or TRBD2 (5 bases each). The CDR3 totals 15 residues. The germline CDR1 and CDR2 sequences are SGHRS and YFSETQ. The V gene lost 3 bases and the J gene lost 13 bases, with 23 bases spanning the gap. CDR3 DNA: TGCGCCAGCAGCTCAGGACCCGGGCACATGGGGGAGCAGTACTTC. Protein sequence: CASSSGPGHMGEQYF.

This clonotype was detected a few times. V and J are TRBV11-2 and TRBJ2-7; 8 bases match TRBD1. J gave up 0 bases and V 2 bases, and 6 bases lay outside the gene matches. The CDR3 is made up of 16 amino acids. Germline V gene lookup returns CDR1 SGHAT and CDR2 FQNNGV. DNA of the CDR3: TGTGCCAGCAGCTTATGGGGGACAGGCCCCTCCTACGAGCAGTACTTC. This codes for CASSLWGTGPSYEQYF.

This clonotype has at least ten counts. A read error may be the cause here, since a much bigger clone is one base away. The chain recombines TRBV5-6 with TRBJ2-1, with D unclear. The CDR3 totals 11 residues. Per the germline V gene, CDR1 is SGHDT and CDR2 is YYEEEE. CDR3 loop: CASSSDNEQFF. The CDR3 DNA reads as TGTGCCAGCAGCTCCGACAATGAGCAGTTCTTC.

The chain recombines TRBV27 with TRBJ2-5; tentatively, D is TRBD1 (6 bases). The ends were cut back, 2 bases at V and 2 bases at J, with 15 bases in the middle. The CDR3 is made up of 16 amino acids. Germline CDR1 and CDR2: MNHEY and SMNVEV (reference sequence). The CDR3, as DNA: TGTGCCAGCAGTTTAGTAAGGGGGAATCCACAAGAGACCCAGTACTTC. It codes for CASSLVRGNPQETQYF.

The J gene is TRBJ2-5, the V gene TRBV9, with D perhaps being TRBD1 or TRBD2 (5 bases each). The germline gives CDR1 SGDLS, CDR2 YYNGEE. V gave up 3 bases and J gave up 2 bases, with 14 bases separating them. CDR3 length: 15 amino acids. The CDR3 loop reads CASSENLGRQETQYF. The CDR3 nucleotides read TGTGCCAGCAGCGAAAACTTGGGACGGCAAGAGACCCAGTACTTC.

This clonotype has just a few counts. The junction differs from germline at one of its ends, possibly a read error. The chain uses TRBV6-2 or TRBV6-3 and TRBJ1-2; D remains unclear. Germline CDR1 MNHEY, CDR2 SVGEGT. The CDR3 consists of 15 residues. The CDR3 DNA is TGTGCCAGCAGACGAGTTCGGGCGGATAACAATGGCTACACCTTC. Translating it yields CASRRVRADNNGYTF.

About this clonotype: One end of the junction varies from germline; a read error may be responsible. The rearrangement joins TRBV3-1 to TRBJ1-4, with D maybe TRBD1 (6 bases). Germline V gene lookup returns CDR1 LGHDT and CDR2 YNNKEL (reference sequence). The CDR3 has 16 residues. The CDR3 sequence is CASSQDIAGGREKRFF. In DNA, the CDR3 is TGTGCCAGCAGCCAAGATATAGCGGGGGGCCGTGAAAAACGGTTTTTT.

This clonotype has a handful of counts. The J gene is TRBJ2-1, the V gene TRBV29-1; possibly TRBD2 for D (5 bases). This CDR3 is 13 amino acids long. Germline V lookup: CDR1 SQVTM, CDR2 ANQGSEA. Trimming cost V 7 bases and J 4 bases, with 14 bases left between them. Written as DNA, the CDR3 is TGCAGCGCGAAAGGACTGAATTACAATGAGCAGTTCTTC. Its protein product is CSAKGLNYNEQFF.

The chain is built from TRBV20-1 and TRBJ1-1, with D unclear. This CDR3 contains 11 residues. Trimming removed 6 bases from V and 8 bases from J, with 13 bases in between. CDR1 DFQATT and CDR2 SNEGSKA come from the germline V gene (reference sequence). CDR3 DNA sequence: TGCAGTGCCGCGGGGAGAGGGGAAGCTTTCTTT. It codes for CSAAGRGEAFF.

DNA of the CDR3: TGTGCCAGCAGCCCACTCCATGAGGGGGGTTCGACCGAGCAGTTCTTC. Protein sequence: CASSPLHEGGSTEQFF. This chain links TRBV7-2 with TRBJ2-1, with D perhaps matching TRBD1 or TRBD2 (6 bases each). V lost 5 bases, J lost 10 bases, and 24 bases lay in between. Germline lookup yields CDR1 SGHTA and CDR2 FQGNSA. This CDR3 comprises 16 residues.

CDR3 in amino acids: CASSPSPSLQETQYF. The CDR3 DNA sequence: TGCGCCAGCAGCCCCTCCCCTTCACTTCAGGAGACCCAGTACTTC. The V gene is TRBV5-1, the J gene TRBJ2-4, with D unresolved. The end of the DNA is better explained by TRBJ2-5, so the J call may be wrong. The germline V gene encodes CDR1 SGHRS and CDR2 YFSETQ. The CDR3 covers 15 residues.

The chain couples TRBV29-1 to TRBJ2-2; TRBD1 matches 7 bases. Germline CDR1 is SQVTM and CDR2 is ANQGSEA. This CDR3 spans 12 amino acids. Trimming removed 4 bases from V and 7 bases from J; junction bases left unmatched: 3. In DNA form, the CDR3 reads TGCAGCGTTGGACAGGGCGACGGGGAGCTGTTTTTT. The encoded protein is CSVGQGDGELFF.

V is TRBV20-1 and J is TRBJ1-4; D is unclear. This CDR3 is built from 16 residues. Germline V lookup: CDR1 DFQATT, CDR2 SNEGSKA (reference sequence). The V end lost 3 bases, the J end lost 1 base, and 15 bases lay between the germline ends. This CDR3 is CSASFVSSLTNEKLFF. The CDR3 nucleotides read TGCAGTGCTAGCTTCGTTTCCAGCTTAACTAATGAAAAACTGTTTTTT.